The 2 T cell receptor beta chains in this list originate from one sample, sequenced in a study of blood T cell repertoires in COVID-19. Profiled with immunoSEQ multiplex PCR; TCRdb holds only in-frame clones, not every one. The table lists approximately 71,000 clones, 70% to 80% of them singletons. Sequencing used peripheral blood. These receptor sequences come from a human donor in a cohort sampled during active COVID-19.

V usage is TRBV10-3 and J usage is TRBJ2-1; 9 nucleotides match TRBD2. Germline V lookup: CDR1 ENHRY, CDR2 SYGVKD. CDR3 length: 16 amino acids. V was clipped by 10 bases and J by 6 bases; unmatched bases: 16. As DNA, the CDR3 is TGTGCCACATGGGCGGGGGTAGCGGGGGAGGTCAATGAGCAGTTCTTC. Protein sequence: CATWAGVAGEVNEQFF.

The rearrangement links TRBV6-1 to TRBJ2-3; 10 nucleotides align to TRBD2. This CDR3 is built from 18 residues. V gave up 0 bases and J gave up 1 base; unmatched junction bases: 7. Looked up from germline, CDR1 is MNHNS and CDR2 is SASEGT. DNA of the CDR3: TGTGCCAGCAGTGAAGCGCCCGGGCTAGCGGGGGGCACAGATACGCAGTATTTT. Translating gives CASSEAPGLAGGTDTQYF.